This TCR beta chain is drawn from a study of cytomegalovirus exposure and HLA in healthy donors. Libraries were prepared by immunoSEQ multiplex PCR; TCRdb keeps only in-frame clonotypes and omits some of them. Of approximately 100,000 clones listed, roughly 86% are singletons. The clonotype was recovered from a woman under 30 in good health and CMV-seronegative. The sequenced sample consisted of PBMCs.

This CDR3 reads CASTSGQGFRDTQYF. As DNA, the CDR3 is TGTGCCAGCACCTCGGGACAGGGTTTTAGGGATACGCAGTATTTT. J is TRBJ2-3 and V is TRBV2; 9 nucleotides match TRBD1. V lost 7 bases, J lost 6 bases, and 11 bases stayed unmatched. CDR1 is SNHLY, CDR2 FYNNEI, per germline. The CDR3 runs to 15 residues.